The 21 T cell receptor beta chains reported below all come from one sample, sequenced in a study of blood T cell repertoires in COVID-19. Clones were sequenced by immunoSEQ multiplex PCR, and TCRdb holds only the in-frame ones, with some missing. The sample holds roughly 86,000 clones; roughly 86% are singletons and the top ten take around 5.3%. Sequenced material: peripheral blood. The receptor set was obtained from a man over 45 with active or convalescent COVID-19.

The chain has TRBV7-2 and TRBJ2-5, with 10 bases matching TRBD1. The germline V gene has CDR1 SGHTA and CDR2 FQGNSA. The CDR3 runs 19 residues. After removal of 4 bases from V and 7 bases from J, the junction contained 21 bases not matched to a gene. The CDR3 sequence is CASSYPSPGQGTGGGTQYF. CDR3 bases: TGTGCCAGCAGCTACCCTTCGCCGGGACAGGGGACGGGGGGAGGGACCCAGTACTTC.

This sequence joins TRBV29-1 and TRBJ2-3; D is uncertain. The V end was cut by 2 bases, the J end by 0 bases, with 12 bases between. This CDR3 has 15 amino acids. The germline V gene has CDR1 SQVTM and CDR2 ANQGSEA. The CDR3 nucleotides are TGCAGCGTTGAACCCCAGTACGCTAGCACAGATACGCAGTATTTT. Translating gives CSVEPQYASTDTQYF.

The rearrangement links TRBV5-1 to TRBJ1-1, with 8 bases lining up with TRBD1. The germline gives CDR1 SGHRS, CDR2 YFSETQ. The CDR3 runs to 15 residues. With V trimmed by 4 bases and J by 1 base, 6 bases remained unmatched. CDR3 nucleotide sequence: TGCGCCAGCAGCATCCAGGGGGCGCAGAACACTGAAGCTTTCTTT. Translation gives CASSIQGAQNTEAFF.

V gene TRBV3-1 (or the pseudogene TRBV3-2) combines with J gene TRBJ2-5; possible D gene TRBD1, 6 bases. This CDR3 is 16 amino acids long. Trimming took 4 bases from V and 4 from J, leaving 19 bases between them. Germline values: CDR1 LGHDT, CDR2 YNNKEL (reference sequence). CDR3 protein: CASSPRPQGLGETQYF. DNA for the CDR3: TGTGCCAGCAGCCCCAGACCCCAGGGGTTGGGAGAGACCCAGTACTTC.

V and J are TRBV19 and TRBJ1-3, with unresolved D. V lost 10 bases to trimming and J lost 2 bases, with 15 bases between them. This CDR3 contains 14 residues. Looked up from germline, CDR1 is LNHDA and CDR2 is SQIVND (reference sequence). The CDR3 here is CATSSGNPGNTIYF. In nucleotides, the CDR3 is TGTGCCACCAGTAGCGGGAATCCTGGAAACACCATATATTTT.

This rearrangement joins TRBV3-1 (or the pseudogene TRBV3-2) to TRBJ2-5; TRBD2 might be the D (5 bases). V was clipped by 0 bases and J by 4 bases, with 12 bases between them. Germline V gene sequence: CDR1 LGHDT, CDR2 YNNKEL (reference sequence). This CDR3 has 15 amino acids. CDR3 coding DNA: TGTGCCAGCAGCCAAGATCTTTTGGGGAGAGAGACCCAGTACTTC. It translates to CASSQDLLGRETQYF.

The CDR3 loop reads CASSQNGGETQYF. CDR3 nucleotides: TGTGCCAGCAGCCAAAATGGGGGGGAGACCCAGTACTTC. J is TRBJ2-5 and V is TRBV14; D possibly corresponds to TRBD2 (6 bases). The length of the CDR3 is 13 residues. Germline V lookup: CDR1 SGHDN, CDR2 FVKESK. Trimming stripped 2 bases from V and 5 bases from J, with 9 bases between.

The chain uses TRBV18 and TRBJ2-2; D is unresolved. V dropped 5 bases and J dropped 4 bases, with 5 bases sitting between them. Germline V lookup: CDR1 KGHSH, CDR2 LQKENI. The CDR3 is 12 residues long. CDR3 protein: CASSVATGELFF. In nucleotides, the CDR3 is TGTGCCAGCTCAGTGGCCACCGGGGAGCTGTTTTTT.

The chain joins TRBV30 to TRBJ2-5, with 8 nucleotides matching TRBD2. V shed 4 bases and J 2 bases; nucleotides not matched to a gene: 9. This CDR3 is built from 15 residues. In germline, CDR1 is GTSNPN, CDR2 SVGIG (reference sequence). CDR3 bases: TGTGCCTGGAACCCTGGCGGGGGGCTGCAAGAGACCCAGTACTTC. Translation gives CAWNPGGGLQETQYF.

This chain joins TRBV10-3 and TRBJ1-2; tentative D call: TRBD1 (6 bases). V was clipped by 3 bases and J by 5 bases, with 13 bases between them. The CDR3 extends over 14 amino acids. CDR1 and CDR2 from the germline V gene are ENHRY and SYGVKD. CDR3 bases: TGTGCCATCAGTGACAGGGGCAGAGGGTATGGCTACACCTTC. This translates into CAISDRGRGYGYTF.

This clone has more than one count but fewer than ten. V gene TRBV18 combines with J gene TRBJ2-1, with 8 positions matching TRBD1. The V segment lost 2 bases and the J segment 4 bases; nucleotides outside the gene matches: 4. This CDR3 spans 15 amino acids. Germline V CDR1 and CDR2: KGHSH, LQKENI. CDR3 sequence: CASSPVDRAYNEQFF. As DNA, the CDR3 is TGTGCCAGCTCACCAGTGGACAGGGCGTACAATGAGCAGTTCTTC.

The CDR3 sequence is CASSLGGGGTEAFF. Here the CDR3 DNA reads TGTGCCAGCAGCTTGGGGGGAGGGGGCACTGAAGCTTTCTTT. V is TRBV5-4 and J is TRBJ1-1, with D possibly being TRBD1 (6 bases). Germline V CDR1 and CDR2: SGHNT, YYREEE (reference sequence). V was shortened by 0 bases and J by 4 bases, with 10 bases between the two germline ends. The CDR3 runs to 14 residues. The complete variable domain, with remaining parts taken from reference TRBV5-4 and TRBJ1-1, reads ETGVTQSPTHLIKTRGQQVTLRCSSQSGHNTVSWYQQALGQGPQFIFQYYREEENGRGNFPPRFSGLQFPNYSSELNVNALELDDSALYLCASSLGGGGTEAFFGQGTRLTVV.

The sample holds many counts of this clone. The CDR3 coding sequence is TGCGCCAGCAGCCACCGGGACAGAATAACTAATGAAAAACTGTTTTTT. Protein product: CASSHRDRITNEKLFF. The J gene is TRBJ1-4, the V gene TRBV4-1; the match to TRBD1 covers 7 bases. CDR1 is MGHRA, CDR2 YSYEKL, per germline. The CDR3 contains 16 residues. V lost 3 bases, J lost 1 base, and 5 bases stayed unmatched.

CDR3 region: CASSLDAADTGELFF. The CDR3, as DNA: TGTGCCAGCAGCTTAGACGCGGCCGACACCGGGGAGCTGTTTTTT. The chain carries TRBV7-8 and TRBJ2-2; no definite D call. CDR1 SGHVS and CDR2 FQNEAQ come from the germline V gene. Trimming left V 1 base short and J 3 bases short, with 9 bases between. CDR3 length: 15 residues.

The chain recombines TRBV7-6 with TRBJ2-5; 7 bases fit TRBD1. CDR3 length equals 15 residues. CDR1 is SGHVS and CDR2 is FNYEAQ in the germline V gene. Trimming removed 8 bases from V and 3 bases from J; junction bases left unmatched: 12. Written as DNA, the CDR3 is TGTGCCAGCCATAAGCAGGGGGTAGCCAAAGAGACCCAGTACTTC. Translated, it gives CASHKQGVAKETQYF. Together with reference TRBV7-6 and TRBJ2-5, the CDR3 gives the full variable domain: GAGVSQSPRYKVTKRGQDVALRCDPISGHVSLYWYRQALGQGPEFLTYFNYEAQQDKSGLPNDRFSAERPEGSISTLTIQRTEQRDSAMYRCASHKQGVAKETQYFGPGTRLLVL.

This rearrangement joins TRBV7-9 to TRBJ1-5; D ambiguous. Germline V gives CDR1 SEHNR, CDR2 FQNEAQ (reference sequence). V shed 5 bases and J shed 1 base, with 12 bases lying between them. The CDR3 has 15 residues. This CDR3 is CASSPGGSSNQPQHF. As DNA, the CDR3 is TGTGCCAGCAGCCCCGGAGGTTCCAGCAATCAGCCCCAGCATTTT.

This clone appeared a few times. DNA of the CDR3: TGTGCCAGCAGCGCCACAGGGGCCGGCAATCAGCCCCAGCATTTT. It encodes CASSATGAGNQPQHF. The chain recombines TRBV4-2 with TRBJ1-5; 7 nucleotides align to TRBD1. With V trimmed by 5 bases and J by 2 bases, 6 bases remained unmatched. This CDR3 has 15 amino acids. Germline V CDR1 and CDR2: LGHNA, YNFKEQ.

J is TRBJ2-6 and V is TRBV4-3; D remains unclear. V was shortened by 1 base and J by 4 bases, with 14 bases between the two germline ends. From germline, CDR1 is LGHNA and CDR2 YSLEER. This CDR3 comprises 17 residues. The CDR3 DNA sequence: TGCGCCAGCAGCCAAGGCGAGAGGTCCAAGGGGGCCAACGTCCTGACTTTC. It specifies CASSQGERSKGANVLTF.

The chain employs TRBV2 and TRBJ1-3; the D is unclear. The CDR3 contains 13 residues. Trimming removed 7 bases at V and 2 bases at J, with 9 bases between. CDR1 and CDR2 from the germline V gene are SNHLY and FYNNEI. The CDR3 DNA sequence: TGTGCCAGCAACCCCGGGGCTGGAAACACCATATATTTT. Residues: CASNPGAGNTIYF.

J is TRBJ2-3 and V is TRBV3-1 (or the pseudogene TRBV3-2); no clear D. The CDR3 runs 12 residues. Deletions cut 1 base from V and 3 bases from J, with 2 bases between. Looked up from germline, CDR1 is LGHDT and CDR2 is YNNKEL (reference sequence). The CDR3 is CASSQVTDTQYF. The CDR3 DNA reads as TGTGCCAGCAGCCAAGTAACAGATACGCAGTATTTT.

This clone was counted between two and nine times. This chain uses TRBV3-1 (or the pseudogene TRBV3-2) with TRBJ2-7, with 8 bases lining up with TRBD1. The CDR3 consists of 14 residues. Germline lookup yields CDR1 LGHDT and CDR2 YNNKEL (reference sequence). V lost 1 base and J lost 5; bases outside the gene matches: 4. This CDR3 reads CASSQGQGINEQYV. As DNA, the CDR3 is TGTGCCAGCAGCCAAGGACAGGGGATTAACGAGCAGTACGTC.